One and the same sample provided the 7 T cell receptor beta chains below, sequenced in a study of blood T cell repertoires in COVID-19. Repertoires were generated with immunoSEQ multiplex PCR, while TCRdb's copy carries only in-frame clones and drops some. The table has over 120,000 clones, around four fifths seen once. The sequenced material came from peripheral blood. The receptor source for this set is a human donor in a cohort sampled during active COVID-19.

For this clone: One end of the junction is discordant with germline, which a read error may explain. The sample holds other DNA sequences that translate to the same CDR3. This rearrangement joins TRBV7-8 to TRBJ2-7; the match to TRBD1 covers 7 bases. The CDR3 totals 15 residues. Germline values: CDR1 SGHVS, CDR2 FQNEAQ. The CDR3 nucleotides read TGTGCCAGCAGCTCCCAGACAGGGTACACCTACGAGCAGTACTTT. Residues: CASSSQTGYTYEQYF. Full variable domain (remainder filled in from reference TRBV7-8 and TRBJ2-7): GAGVSQSPRYKVAKRGQDVALRCDPISGHVSLFWYQQALGQGPEFLTYFQNEAQLDKSGLPSDRFFAERPEGSVSTLKIQRTQQEDSAVYLCASSSQTGYTYEQYFGPGTRLTVT.

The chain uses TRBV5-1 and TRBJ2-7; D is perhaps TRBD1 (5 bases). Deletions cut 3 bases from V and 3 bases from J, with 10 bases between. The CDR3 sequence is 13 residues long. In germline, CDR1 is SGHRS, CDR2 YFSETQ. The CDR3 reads CASSSAGNYEQYF. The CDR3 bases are TGCGCCAGCAGCTCGGCAGGGAACTACGAGCAGTACTTC.

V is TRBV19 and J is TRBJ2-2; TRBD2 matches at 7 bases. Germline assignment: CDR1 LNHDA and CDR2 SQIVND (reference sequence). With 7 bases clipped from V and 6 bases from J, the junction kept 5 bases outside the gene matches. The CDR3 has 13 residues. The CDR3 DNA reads TGTGCCAGTAACGCGGGAGCCCCCGGGGAGCTGTTTTTT. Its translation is CASNAGAPGELFF.

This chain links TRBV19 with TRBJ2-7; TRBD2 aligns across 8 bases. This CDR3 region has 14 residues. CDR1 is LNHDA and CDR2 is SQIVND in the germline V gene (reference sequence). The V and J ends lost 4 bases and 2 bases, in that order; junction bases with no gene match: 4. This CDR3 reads CASSTGTRTYEQYF. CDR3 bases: TGTGCCAGTAGTACCGGGACTAGGACCTACGAGCAGTACTTC.

CDR3 sequence: CASRFLGTGDGYTF. Written as DNA, the CDR3 is TGTGCCAGCAGGTTTCTCGGGACAGGAGATGGCTACACCTTC. The J gene is TRBJ1-2, the V gene TRBV28; 8 bases align to TRBD1. Looked up from germline, CDR1 is MDHEN and CDR2 is SYDVKM. There are 14 residues in the CDR3. V lost 6 bases to trimming and J lost 6 bases; unmatched junction nucleotides: 9.

The CDR3 DNA is TGTGCCAGCAGTGAAGGGGCAGGGATTCACTACGAGCAGTACTTC. Protein sequence: CASSEGAGIHYEQYF. The chain links TRBV6-1 to TRBJ2-7, with D possibly being TRBD1 (5 bases). The CDR3 loop spans 15 amino acids. The V and J ends lost 1 base and 3 bases respectively, with 13 bases between them. Per the germline V gene, CDR1 is MNHNS and CDR2 is SASEGT.

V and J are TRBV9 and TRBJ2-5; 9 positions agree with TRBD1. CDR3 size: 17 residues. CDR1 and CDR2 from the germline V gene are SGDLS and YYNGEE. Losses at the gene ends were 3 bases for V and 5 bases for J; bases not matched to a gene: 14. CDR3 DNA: TGTGCCAGCAGCGCAAGTTCACAGGGGGCGGGGAGGGAGACCCAGTACTTC. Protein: CASSASSQGAGRETQYF.